A selection of T cell receptor beta chains follows, all from one sample in a study of blood T cell repertoires in COVID-19. Data came from immunoSEQ multiplex PCR; TCRdb stores just in-frame clones and leaves some out. The sample consists of approximately 170,000 clones, around 91% of them appearing once. Sequences were obtained from PBMCs or T cells enriched from blood (not recorded which). All receptors derive from a woman younger than 30 who had recovered from COVID-19. The CDR3 runs from the conserved cysteine through the conserved F or W. D genes are given only for firm matches. Clone size is stated in some rows and not others, as once, few, many or a class when expanded.

TRBV27	TRBJ2-7	TRBD2	once	TGTGCCAGCTCGGTCGGGGGGGAGCAGTACTTC	CASSVGGEQYF
TRBV7-6	TRBJ2-1	TRBD2	-	TGTGCCAGCAGCCCCCGGAATGGGCTAGCGGCCTACAATGAGCAGTTCTTC	CASSPRNGLAAYNEQFF
TRBV25-1	TRBJ1-1	-	-	TGTGCCAGCAGTGACCTCCGGGGGTCGACAGATGAAGCTTTCTTT	CASSDLRGSTDEAFF
TRBV19	TRBJ2-3	TRBD2	-	TGTGCCAGTAGCTGGGGGACTAGGACCTACCCAGATACGCAGTATTTT	CASSWGTRTYPDTQYF
TRBV5-1	TRBJ2-7	TRBD1	-	TGCGCCAGCAGCGTGTCGACAGGGGACATGTACGAGCAGTACTTC	CASSVSTGDMYEQYF
TRBV2	TRBJ1-6	-	few	TGTGCCAGCAGTGAAGCGGGCCGCTATAATTCACCCCTCCACTTT	CASSEAGRYNSPLHF
TRBV7-3	TRBJ2-5	-	-	TGTGCCAGCAGCTATTCTCAGGTCGGTGGTGTCCAAGAGACCCAGTACTTC	CASSYSQVGGVQETQYF
TRBV5-3	TRBJ2-2	-	-	TGTGCCAGAAGCTTATTTGGCAGGGTAGGAACCGGGGAGCTGTTTTTT	CARSLFGRVGTGELFF
TRBV14	TRBJ2-5	-	-	TGTGCCAGCAGCCAAAGGTGGAGACAAGAGACCCAGTACTTC	CASSQRWRQETQYF
TRBV9	TRBJ2-1	TRBD2	-	TGTGCCAGCAGCGTAAAGGGACTAGCGGGCTACAATGAGCAGTTCTTC	CASSVKGLAGYNEQFF
TRBV7-9	TRBJ2-5	-	-	TGTGCCAGCAGCTTTGGTTTAGCTCCGCAAGAGACCCAGTACTTC	CASSFGLAPQETQYF
TRBV23-1	TRBJ1-1	-	-	TGCGCCAGCAGTCACCCACAGGGCCCCCGAATGAACACTGAAGCTTTCTTT	CASSHPQGPRMNTEAFF
TRBV6-4	TRBJ2-1	TRBD2	-	TGTGCCAGCAGTGACGGGACTATTTCCTACAATGAGCAGTTCTTC	CASSDGTISYNEQFF
TRBV30	TRBJ1-3	-	-	TGTGCCTGGACACAATTGGGAAACACCATATATTTT	CAWTQLGNTIYF
TRBV7-9	TRBJ1-4	-	-	TGTGCCAGCAGCTTATCCTTTGGACAGCCTAATGAAAAACTGTTTTTT	CASSLSFGQPNEKLFF
TRBV4-1	TRBJ2-1	-	-	TGCGCCAGCAGCCAAGTCCAGACAGCGTTCAATGAGCAGTTCTTC	CASSQVQTAFNEQFF
TRBV5-5	TRBJ2-7	TRBD1	-	TGTGCCAGCAGCTTGATCGGACAGGGCGGAGAGCAGTACTTC	CASSLIGQGGEQYF
TRBV6-1	TRBJ1-5	-	-	TGTGCCAGCAGTGAAGCTGGGGGGGCCCATCAGCCCCAGCATTTT	CASSEAGGAHQPQHF
TRBV27	TRBJ2-7	TRBD2	-	TGTGCCAGCAGTTTTTCCAGCGGGGACTCCTACGAGCAGTACTTC	CASSFSSGDSYEQYF
TRBV7-8	TRBJ2-1	-	-	TGTGCCAGCGGGGCGGGAACAGGGAGGGCTAACAATGAGCAGTTCTTC	CASGAGTGRANNEQFF
TRBV2	TRBJ1-5	-	-	TGTGCCAGCAGAGTAACAACAGGGCCCAATCAGCCCCAGCATTTT	CASRVTTGPNQPQHF
TRBV2	TRBJ2-1	TRBD2	-	TGTGCCAGCACGTGGGGCGGGAGGGTAAATGAGCAGTTCTTC	CASTWGGRVNEQFF
TRBV5-1	TRBJ2-3	-	-	TGCGCCAGCAGTTCGGGTGCGGATACGCAGTATTTT	CASSSGADTQYF
TRBV7-8	TRBJ2-7	TRBD2	-	TGTGCCAGCAGCTTCGGACTAGCGGGAGTCTACGAGCAGTACTTC	CASSFGLAGVYEQYF
TRBV6-1	TRBJ2-2	-	-	TGTGCCAGCAGTGCACGACTAGGGGGCGGGAACACCGGGGAGCTGTTTTTT	CASSARLGGGNTGELFF